The 2 T cell receptor beta chains given below trace back to one sample, sequenced in a study of CD8+ T cells in alopecia areata. Lesional scalp tissue (obtained by punch biopsy) and peripheral blood were collected from alopecia areata patients. cDNA serving as the sequencing template came from extracted, reverse transcribed RNA. Only in-frame clones appear in the TCRdb table, and some are missing; sequencing was by immunoSEQ multiplex PCR. Of approximately 13,000 clones in the sample, 55% to 60% were seen once. The sequences come from skin, collected at week 0. These receptors all come from a human donor with alopecia areata.

J is TRBJ2-7 and V is TRBV7-2; 10 bases align to TRBD2. Germline CDR1 reads SGHTA; CDR2 reads FQGNSA. J was trimmed by 7 bases and V by 1 base; bases with no gene match: 4. The CDR3 extends over 14 amino acids. CDR3 DNA: TGTGCCAGCAGCTTAGAGCGGGGGGGCGGTGAGCAGTACTTC. It translates to CASSLERGGGEQYF.

This rearrangement joins TRBV28 to TRBJ1-1, with 7 bases aligning to TRBD1. Germline V lookup: CDR1 MDHEN, CDR2 SYDVKM. The CDR3 is 16 residues long. V lost 3 bases to trimming and J lost 5 bases; unmatched junction nucleotides: 12. The CDR3 protein is CASSFYSTGWVTEAFF. Written as DNA, the CDR3 is TGTGCCAGCAGTTTTTACTCGACAGGGTGGGTGACTGAAGCTTTCTTT. Complete variable domain (other parts from reference TRBV28 and TRBJ1-1): DVKVTQSSRYLVKRTGEKVFLECVQDMDHENMFWYRQDPGLGLRLIYFSYDVKMKEKGDIPEGYSVSREKKERFSLILESASTNQTSMYLCASSFYSTGWVTEAFFGQGTRLTVV.